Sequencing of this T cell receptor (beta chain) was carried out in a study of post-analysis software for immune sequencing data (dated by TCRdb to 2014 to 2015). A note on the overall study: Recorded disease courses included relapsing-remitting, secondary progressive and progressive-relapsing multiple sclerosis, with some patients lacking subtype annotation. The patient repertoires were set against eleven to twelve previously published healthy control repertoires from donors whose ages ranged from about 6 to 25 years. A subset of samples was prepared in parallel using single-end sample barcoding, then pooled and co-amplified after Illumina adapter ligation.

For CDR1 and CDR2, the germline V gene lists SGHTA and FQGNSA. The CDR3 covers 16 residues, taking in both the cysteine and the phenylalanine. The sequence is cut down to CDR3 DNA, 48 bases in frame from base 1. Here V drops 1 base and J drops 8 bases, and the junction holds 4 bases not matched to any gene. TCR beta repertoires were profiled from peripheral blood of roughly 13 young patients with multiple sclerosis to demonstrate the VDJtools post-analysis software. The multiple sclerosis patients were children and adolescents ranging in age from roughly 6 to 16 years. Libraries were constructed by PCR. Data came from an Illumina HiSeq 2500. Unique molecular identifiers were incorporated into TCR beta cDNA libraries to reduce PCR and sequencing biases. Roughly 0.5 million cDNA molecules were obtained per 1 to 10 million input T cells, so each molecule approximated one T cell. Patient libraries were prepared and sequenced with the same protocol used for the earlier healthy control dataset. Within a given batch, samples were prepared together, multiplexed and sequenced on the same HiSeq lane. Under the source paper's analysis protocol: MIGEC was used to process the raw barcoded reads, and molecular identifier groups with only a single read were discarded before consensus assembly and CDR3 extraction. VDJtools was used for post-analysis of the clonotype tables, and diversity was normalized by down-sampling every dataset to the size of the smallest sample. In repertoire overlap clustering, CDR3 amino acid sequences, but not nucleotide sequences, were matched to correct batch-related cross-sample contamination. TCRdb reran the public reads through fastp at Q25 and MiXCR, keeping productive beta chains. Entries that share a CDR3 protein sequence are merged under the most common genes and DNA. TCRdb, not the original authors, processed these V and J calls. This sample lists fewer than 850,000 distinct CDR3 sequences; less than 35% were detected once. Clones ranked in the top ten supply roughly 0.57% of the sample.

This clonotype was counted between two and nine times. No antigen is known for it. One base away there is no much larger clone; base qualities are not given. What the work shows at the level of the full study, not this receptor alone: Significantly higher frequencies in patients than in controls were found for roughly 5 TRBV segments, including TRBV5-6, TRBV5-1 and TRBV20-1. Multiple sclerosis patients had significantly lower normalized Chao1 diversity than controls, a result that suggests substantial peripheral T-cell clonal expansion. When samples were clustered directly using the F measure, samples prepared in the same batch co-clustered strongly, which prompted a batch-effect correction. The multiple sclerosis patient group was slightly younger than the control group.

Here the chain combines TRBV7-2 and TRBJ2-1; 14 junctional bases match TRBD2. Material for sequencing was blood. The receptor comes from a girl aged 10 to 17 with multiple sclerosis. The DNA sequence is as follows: TGTGCCAGCAGCTTAGACGGGACTAGCGGGAGTTATGAGCAGTTCTTC. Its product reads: CASSLDGTSGSYEQFF. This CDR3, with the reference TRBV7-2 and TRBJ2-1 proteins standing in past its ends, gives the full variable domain GAGVSQSPSNKVTEKGKDVELRCDPISGHTALYWYRQSLGQGLEFLIYFQGNSAPDKSGLPSDRFSAERTGGSVSTLTIQRTQQEDSAVYLCASSLDGTSGSYEQFFGPGTRLTVL.